The 30 T cell receptor beta chains below all came from one sample that was sequenced in a study of beta chain features in type 1 diabetes. General study points: A moderate, significant TCRB CDR3 shortening appeared in type 1 diabetes across four CD4+ subsets.

The entirety of the isolated RNA underwent reverse transcription, so expressed TCRB transcripts were sequenced. Libraries were prepared by immunoSEQ multiplex PCR; TCRdb keeps only in-frame clonotypes and omits some of them. The sample has hundreds of thousands of clones, about a tenth seen once. Which antigens these TCRs recognize remains unknown. The sample comprised central memory CD4+ T cells from blood. The receptors stem from a man aged 25-40 years with type 1 diabetes.

This clone was detected many times. CDR3 coding DNA: TGCGCCAGCAGCCAAGACCCAAATTCCGGGGATACGCAGTATTTT. It translates to CASSQDPNSGDTQYF. The rearrangement uses TRBV4-1 and TRBJ2-3, with D unclear. The V end lost 0 bases, the J end lost 6 bases, and 13 bases lay between the germline ends. CDR1 MGHRA and CDR2 YSYEKL come from the germline V gene. CDR3 length: 15 amino acids.

This clone has more than one count but fewer than ten. The V call is TRBV4-3, the J call TRBJ2-5; TRBD2 is a possible D gene (5 bases). This CDR3 has 13 residues. V was clipped by 3 bases and J by 5 bases, with 10 bases between them. Germline values: CDR1 LGHNA, CDR2 YSLEER. The CDR3 bases are TGCGCCAGCAGCCACCTCCGGGGTGAGACCCAGTACTTC. It is translated as CASSHLRGETQYF.

The V and J genes are TRBV18 and TRBJ2-1; 7 nucleotides align to TRBD1. This CDR3 contains 13 residues. V dropped 2 bases and J dropped 7; count of bases not matched to a gene: 2. Germline V CDR1 and CDR2: KGHSH, LQKENI. CDR3 sequence (DNA): TGTGCCAGCTCACCAGGGACAGAGAATGAGCAGTTCTTC. Translation gives CASSPGTENEQFF.

The V call is TRBV7-9, the J call TRBJ2-2; 8 nucleotides agree with TRBD2. The CDR3 sequence is 16 residues long. V trimming: 4 bases; J trimming: 6 bases; junction bases outside the gene matches: 10. Germline CDR1 is SEHNR and CDR2 is FQNEAQ (reference sequence). CDR3 sequence: CASSSGLANGPGELFF. The CDR3 DNA follows: TGTGCCAGCAGCTCTGGACTAGCTAACGGACCCGGGGAGCTGTTTTTT.

The genes are TRBV2 and TRBJ1-6; TRBD1 is a possible D gene (5 bases). This CDR3 contains 15 residues. V was cut by 6 bases and J by 4 bases, with 13 bases left in between. The V gene's germline CDR1 is SNHLY and CDR2 FYNNEI. The CDR3 DNA reads as TGTGCCAGCAGCTATGGGGACTCATATAATTCACCCCTCCACTTT. As protein: CASSYGDSYNSPLHF.

This clone was seen only a few times. V and J are TRBV2 and TRBJ2-3, with 7 bases fitting TRBD1. CDR1 and CDR2 (germline): SNHLY, FYNNEI. This CDR3 spans 14 amino acids. The V segment lost 4 bases and the J segment 6 bases; nucleotides outside the gene matches: 7. The CDR3 loop is CASSGQGLWDTQYF. CDR3 coding DNA: TGTGCCAGCAGTGGACAGGGTCTTTGGGATACGCAGTATTTT.

The V gene is TRBV5-1, the J gene TRBJ2-1, with D perhaps TRBD1 or TRBD2 (5 bases each). Germline lookup yields CDR1 SGHRS and CDR2 YFSETQ. Trimming shortened V by 2 bases and J by 9 bases, and 15 bases separated the two germline ends. The CDR3 runs 14 residues. The CDR3 protein is CASSFGSRDGEQFF. CDR3 nucleotide sequence: TGCGCCAGCAGCTTTGGAAGCAGGGACGGTGAGCAGTTCTTC.

The rearrangement joins TRBV30 to TRBJ1-5; D ambiguous. The CDR3 is 14 amino acids. V lost 1 base and J 0 bases, leaving 7 bases between the germline ends. Per germline, CDR1 GTSNPN and CDR2 SVGIG (reference sequence). Written as DNA, the CDR3 is TGTGCCTGGAGTGACGGGTATAGCAATCAGCCCCAGCATTTT. Residues: CAWSDGYSNQPQHF.

This clone was seen more than once but under ten times. V is TRBV7-2 and J is TRBJ2-5; D call uncertain. The CDR3 is made up of 12 amino acids. Germline V gene data show CDR1 as SGHTA and CDR2 as FQGNSA. Trimming shortened V by 0 bases and J by 5 bases, and 4 bases separated the two germline ends. The CDR3 loop is CASSLALETQYF. CDR3 sequence (DNA): TGTGCCAGCAGCTTAGCGCTGGAGACCCAGTACTTC.

In its sample, this clone was seen a few times. The chain recombines TRBV4-3 with TRBJ1-1; 8 bases are a match to TRBD1. Germline loops: CDR1 LGHNA, CDR2 YSLEER. The CDR3 totals 13 residues. V trimming: 7 bases; J trimming: 5 bases; junction bases outside the gene matches: 6. Here the CDR3 DNA reads TGCGCCAGCACCCTGGACAGGGAAACTGAAGCTTTCTTT. It codes for CASTLDRETEAFF.

There are a few counts of this clone. The chain joins TRBV7-2 to TRBJ2-7; D is unclear. There are 15 residues in the CDR3. The germline V gene encodes CDR1 SGHTA and CDR2 FQGNSA. Trimming took 2 bases from V and 2 from J, leaving 13 bases between them. CDR3 bases: TGTGCCAGCAGCTTATTCGGGTTAGGAGCCTACGAGCAGTACTTC. It specifies CASSLFGLGAYEQYF.

The chain combines TRBV6-6 with TRBJ2-4; no firm D call. The CDR3 length is 15 residues. Trimming cost V 6 bases and J 9 bases, with 21 bases left between them. The germline V gene has CDR1 MNHNY and CDR2 SVGAGI (reference sequence). This chain's CDR3 is CASSRHNVRPPIQYF. CDR3 nucleotide sequence: TGTGCCAGCAGCCGACATAATGTTCGGCCGCCCATTCAGTACTTC.

This rearrangement joins TRBV10-3 to TRBJ2-2; 7 bases line up with TRBD1. This CDR3 spans 14 amino acids. CDR1 and CDR2 (germline): ENHRY, SYGVKD. With V trimmed by 0 bases and J by 5 bases, 0 bases remained unmatched. The CDR3 DNA sequence: TGTGCCATCAGTGAGTCGACAGGGACCGGGGAGCTGTTTTTT. Translation: CAISESTGTGELFF.

This clone has only a few counts. V gene TRBV7-7 combines with J gene TRBJ2-3; D unresolved. The CDR3 sequence is 14 residues long. Germline V gene sequence: CDR1 SSHAT, CDR2 FNYEAQ (reference sequence). Trimming took 5 bases from V and 6 from J, leaving 15 bases between them. CDR3 sequence reads: CASSPTPSQDTQYF. The DNA for the CDR3 is TGTGCCAGCAGCCCCACCCCCTCCCAGGATACGCAGTATTTT.

The chain carries TRBV6-5 and TRBJ1-1; perhaps TRBD1 as D (6 bases). The CDR3 has 14 residues. Trimming removed 5 bases from V and 1 base from J, with 11 bases in between. Germline V gene lookup returns CDR1 MNHEY and CDR2 SVGAGI. CDR3 in DNA: TGTGCCAGCAGTATTCCGGGACAGAACACTGAAGCTTTCTTT. It yields the protein CASSIPGQNTEAFF.

Only a few counts were recorded for this clone. The chain has TRBV29-1 and TRBJ2-1; no reliable D call. CDR3 length: 13 residues. The V gene's germline CDR1 is SQVTM and CDR2 ANQGSEA. V was clipped by 4 bases and J by 0 bases, with 7 bases between them. This CDR3 reads CSVARSSYNEQFF. DNA for the CDR3: TGCAGCGTTGCCAGGAGCTCCTACAATGAGCAGTTCTTC.

This sequence joins TRBV13 and TRBJ1-4, with D possibly matching TRBD1 (5 bases). The germline V gene has CDR1 PRHDT and CDR2 FYEKMQ (reference sequence). V was cut by 5 bases and J by 5 bases, with 9 bases left in between. This CDR3 contains 13 residues. The CDR3 reads CASSRDENEKLFF. The CDR3 bases are TGTGCCAGCAGCCGGGACGAAAATGAAAAACTGTTTTTT.

The chain has TRBV5-4 and TRBJ1-2; D call uncertain. Trimming pared 4 bases from V and 4 bases from J, leaving 17 bases between. In germline, CDR1 is SGHNT, CDR2 YYREEE (reference sequence). This CDR3 has 15 residues. The CDR3, as DNA: TGTGCCAGCAGCCTCGACACCAGTGGTGGCTATGGCTACACCTTC. Amino acid sequence: CASSLDTSGGYGYTF.

This chain joins TRBV5-1 and TRBJ1-2; 7 positions match TRBD1. The CDR3 contains 14 residues. Losses at the gene ends were 0 bases for V and 5 bases for J; bases not matched to a gene: 4. Germline loops: CDR1 SGHRS, CDR2 YFSETQ. The CDR3 spells CASSLEGQLYGYTF. As DNA, the CDR3 is TGCGCCAGCAGCTTGGAGGGACAGCTTTATGGCTACACCTTC.

This clone was recorded a few times. The rearrangement links TRBV6-1 to TRBJ2-1, with D unclear. V dropped 3 bases and J dropped 6 bases, with 9 bases sitting between them. Germline V gene sequence: CDR1 MNHNS, CDR2 SASEGT. The CDR3 totals 13 residues. CDR3 DNA: TGTGCCAGCAGTGACTCGGTGGCCAATGAGCAGTTCTTC. Translated, it gives CASSDSVANEQFF.

This clone was seen ten or more times. The chain uses TRBV10-3 and TRBJ1-1; D may be TRBD1 (5 bases). Trimming removed 6 bases from V and 6 bases from J, with 20 bases in between. The CDR3 spans 15 residues. Germline CDR1 is ENHRY and CDR2 is SYGVKD. The CDR3 sequence is CAIRSTDGAVAEAFF. The CDR3 DNA follows: TGTGCCATCAGATCCACCGACGGGGCAGTCGCTGAAGCTTTCTTT.

The rearrangement uses TRBV5-6 and TRBJ1-2; D possibly corresponds to TRBD1 (6 bases). CDR1 SGHDT and CDR2 YYEEEE come from the germline V gene. The CDR3 consists of 16 residues. Trimming took 1 base from V and 3 from J, leaving 16 bases between them. CDR3 amino acids: CASSLLAVRGDYGYTF. The CDR3 region has the DNA TGTGCCAGCAGCTTGTTGGCGGTCAGGGGTGACTATGGCTACACCTTC.

This clone was picked up many times. This chain joins TRBV28 and TRBJ1-5; D is unresolved. Germline V gene sequence: CDR1 MDHEN, CDR2 SYDVKM. The V end was cut by 6 bases, the J end by 3 bases, with 6 bases between. This CDR3 is 12 amino acids long. The CDR3 is CASRTINQPQHF. The CDR3 DNA reads TGTGCCAGCAGGACAATCAATCAGCCCCAGCATTTT.

This clone has just a few counts. The V call is TRBV29-1, the J call TRBJ2-7; D uncertain. The CDR3 consists of 12 residues. V was cut by 4 bases and J by 5 bases, with 12 bases left in between. Germline assignment: CDR1 SQVTM and CDR2 ANQGSEA. The CDR3 region is CSVGALGDEQYF. DNA of the CDR3: TGCAGCGTTGGTGCTCTAGGAGACGAGCAGTACTTC.

The chain uses TRBV30 and TRBJ2-6; D gene unclear. The CDR3 sequence is 16 residues long. Looked up from germline, CDR1 is GTSNPN and CDR2 is SVGIG (reference sequence). V lost 0 bases, J lost 0 bases, and 9 bases lay in between. The CDR3 nucleotides read TGTGCCTGGAGTGTACGGAGCATCTCTGGGGCCAACGTCCTGACTTTC. Amino acid sequence: CAWSVRSISGANVLTF.

Only a few counts were recorded for this clone. V and J are TRBV28 and TRBJ1-5, with TRBD1 as a possible D gene (6 bases). The CDR3 has 16 amino acids. Trimming removed 2 bases from V and 3 bases from J, with 14 bases in between. The germline V gene has CDR1 MDHEN and CDR2 SYDVKM. As DNA, the CDR3 is TGTGCCAGCAGTTTAGGGGCAGGGGCCGTCAATCAGCCCCAGCATTTT. Protein product: CASSLGAGAVNQPQHF.

This clone came up a few times. The genes are TRBV7-2 and TRBJ2-7; 12 bases are a match to TRBD2. The V and J ends lost 5 bases and 2 bases, in that order; junction bases with no gene match: 4. Germline loops: CDR1 SGHTA, CDR2 FQGNSA. The CDR3 has 15 residues. The CDR3 DNA sequence: TGTGCCAGCAGCCTCGGACTAGCGGGACCCTACGAGCAGTACTTC. It yields the protein CASSLGLAGPYEQYF. Full variable domain (outside the CDR3, taken from reference TRBV7-2 and TRBJ2-7): GAGVSQSPSNKVTEKGKDVELRCDPISGHTALYWYRQSLGQGLEFLIYFQGNSAPDKSGLPSDRFSAERTGGSVSTLTIQRTQQEDSAVYLCASSLGLAGPYEQYFGPGTRLTVT.

A note on this clone: Mismatch with germline at one junction end may stem from a read error. V gene TRBV7-7 combines with J gene TRBJ2-5; 9 bases line up with TRBD1. Germline lookup yields CDR1 SSHAT and CDR2 FNYEAQ (reference sequence). This CDR3 spans 14 amino acids. The CDR3 reads CASSSQGAMETQYF. As DNA, the CDR3 is TGTGCTAGCAGCTCACAGGGGGCAATGGAGACCCAGTACTTC.

A few counts support this clone. The CDR3 DNA reads as TGTGCCTGGGGACAGGGCCCCTTGGCGCAGTATTTT. It specifies CAWGQGPLAQYF. The rearrangement uses TRBV30 and TRBJ2-3, with TRBD1 identical over 8 bases. V lost 5 bases, J lost 10 bases, and 8 bases stayed unmatched. Germline V gene data show CDR1 as GTSNPN and CDR2 as SVGIG (reference sequence). This CDR3 comprises 12 residues.

As concerns this clone: Other DNA sequences in the sample encode the same CDR3. This chain links TRBV6-5 with TRBJ2-3; D call uncertain. This CDR3 has 16 amino acids. Trimming shortened V by 0 bases and J by 0 bases, and 10 bases separated the two germline ends. Germline loops: CDR1 MNHEY, CDR2 SVGAGI. CDR3 coding DNA: TGTGCCAGCAGTTACTCCGGGCGCACTAGCACAGATACGCAGTATTTT. Encoded protein: CASSYSGRTSTDTQYF.